This T cell receptor beta chain is from a study of blood T cell repertoires in COVID-19. In the study overall: Acute and convalescent COVID-19 samples came from the United States, Italy and Spain. T cells, B-cell-depleted T cells, or PBMCs provided the cDNA or gDNA that served as material.

Per the original data handling: The authors estimated nucleated cell counts from reference gene primer amplification. Method: immunoSEQ multiplex PCR; TCRdb's copy keeps in-frame clones and lacks some. V and J calls and clone size are as listed in that table; D and trimming were resolved from the DNA. Among about 150,000 clones listed, approximately 92% were seen once. CDR1 SGHAT and CDR2 FQNNGV come from the germline V gene. The CDR3 consists of 14 residues. Trimming took off 3 bases at V and 0 bases at J, with 9 bases between the two ends. Seattle's enrolled individuals joined amid active infection and were then monitored longitudinally.

This TCR was recovered from a man aged 18-30 years with COVID-19, enrolled during active disease. Input material: peripheral blood. This chain connects TRBV11-2 to TRBJ2-7; no clear D gene. Written as DNA, the CDR3 is TGTGCCAGCAGCTTGGGCCGGAACTCCTACGAGCAGTACTTC. Its translation: CASSLGRNSYEQYF.